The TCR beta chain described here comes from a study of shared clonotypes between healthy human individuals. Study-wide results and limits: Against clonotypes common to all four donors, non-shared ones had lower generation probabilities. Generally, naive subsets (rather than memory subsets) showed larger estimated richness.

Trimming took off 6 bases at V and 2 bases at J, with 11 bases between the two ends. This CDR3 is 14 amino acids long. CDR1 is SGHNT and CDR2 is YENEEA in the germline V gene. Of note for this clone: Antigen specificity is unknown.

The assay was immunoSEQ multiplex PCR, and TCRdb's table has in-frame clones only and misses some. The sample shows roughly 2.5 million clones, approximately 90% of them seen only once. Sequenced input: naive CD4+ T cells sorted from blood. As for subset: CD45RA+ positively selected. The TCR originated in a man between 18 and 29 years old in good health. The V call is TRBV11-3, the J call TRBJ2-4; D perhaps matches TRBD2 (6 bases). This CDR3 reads CASSHGGSKNIQYF. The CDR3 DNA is TGTGCCAGCAGTCATGGGGGGTCCAAAAACATTCAGTACTTC.